The source of this T cell receptor (beta chain) is a study of T cell responses to AZD1222 COVID-19 vaccine (dated by TCRdb to about 2021). With respect to the entire study: AZD1222 recipients whose second dose came at about 4 weeks and those whose second dose came at about 12 weeks were combined into one group, since spike-specific TCR depth and breadth did not differ between the two schedules. A total of just over 230 trial participants underwent TCR sequencing, of whom 207 received two doses of AZD1222 and around 25 received two doses of the MenACWY control vaccine. Trial participants were enrolled by age into subgroups of 18-55, 56-69 and 70-plus years, and roughly 150, 30 and 60 TCR-sequenced participants, respectively, were included in these subgroups. The paper's findings and limits, for the study overall: A significant rise in spike-specific TCR breadth and depth was observed after two AZD1222 doses relative to day 0 and relative to MenACWY recipients. Nearly half of unique spike-specific TCRs reportedly recognized epitopes outside regions mutated in the B.1.351 and B.1.1.7 variants. Participants were mostly white British, with more females than males. The authors suggested clonal diversity may have been underestimated. Because no day 14 peak-response samples were available, the repertoires could be characterized only after the peak T cell response. Conclusions about previously exposed vaccinees are limited, since just 5 or 6 AZD1222 recipients were seropositive for SARS-CoV-2 at baseline. Vaccine-associated CD4 TCRs spanned the whole spike protein, with dominant responses in regions 160-218 and 743-854. The 56-69-year group was small, and its depth increase did not reach significance, likely because of low power.

Concerning this clone itself: Its antigen is unknown. Nothing much larger sits one base from this clone, and base qualities are not available.

The germline V gene specifies MDHEN as CDR1 and SYDVKM as CDR2. The junction carries 16 bases between V and J, which are trimmed by 5 bases and 9 bases respectively. Including cysteine and phenylalanine, the CDR3 has 13 amino acids. CDR3 DNA only is kept here, 39 bases in frame from base 1. In the paper's terms, the time point label means: baseline before first vaccination. Vaccinee samples came from UK trials COV001 and COV002, including a single-blind randomized controlled phase 2/3 trial of AZD1222 (ChAdOx1 nCoV-19) in healthy adults. For TCRbeta chain sequencing, PBMC samples were collected from trial participants at day 0 and at day 28 after the second dose. The CDR3 regions of human TCRbeta chains were subjected to immunosequencing. The paper's data handling went like this. Repertoire TCRs were checked for matches against a reference library of SARS-CoV-2-specific TCRs that had been generated using the MIRA antigen-specificity platform. Breadth was defined as the fraction of unique TCRs that were SARS-CoV-2-associated, and depth was defined as the fraction of total T cells that were SARS-CoV-2-associated. Each spike-specific TCR was assigned to its reactive spike region and to a CD4 or CD8 class using the MIRA data. Log10-transformed breadth and depth values were compared by one-way ANOVA with Sidak's multiple comparisons tests. In its TCRdb copy, this immuneACCESS table keeps in-frame sequences only and misses some clones. Where compared with another copy, unresolved V genes explain less than half of these, and the others have no known cause. The V and J calls and the clone size are those of that table, but D and trimming were determined from the DNA. The sample yields under 85,000 clones; 75% to 90% were counted once. The top ten hold 24% of the sample.

The clonotype originates from an adult in good health. Sequencing was performed on peripheral blood, taken on day 0 of AZD1222 vaccination. Rearrangement joined TRBV28 to TRBJ1-1, with TRBD1 tentatively as D gene (5 bases match). The DNA sequence reads TGTGCCAGCAGTCTAGTAGGGGACTTGAAAGCTTTCTTT. Protein translation: CASSLVGDLKAFF. Full variable domain (CDR3 extended with the reference TRBV28 and TRBJ1-1 proteins): DVKVTQSSRYLVKRTGEKVFLECVQDMDHENMFWYRQDPGLGLRLIYFSYDVKMKEKGDIPEGYSVSREKKERFSLILESASTNQTSMYLCASSLVGDLKAFFGQGTRLTVV.